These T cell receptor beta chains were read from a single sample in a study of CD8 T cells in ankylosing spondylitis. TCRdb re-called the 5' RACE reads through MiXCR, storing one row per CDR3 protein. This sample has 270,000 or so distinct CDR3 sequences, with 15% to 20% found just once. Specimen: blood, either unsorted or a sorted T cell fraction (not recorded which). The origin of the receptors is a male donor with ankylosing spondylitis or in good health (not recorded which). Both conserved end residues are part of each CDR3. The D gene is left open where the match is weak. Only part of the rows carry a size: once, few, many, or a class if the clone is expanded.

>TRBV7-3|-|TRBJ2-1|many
TGTGCCAGCAGCCAGGGACTGGCGGGTGAGCAGTTCTTC
CASSQGLAGEQFF
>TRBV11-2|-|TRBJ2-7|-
TGTGCCAGCAGCTTAGTTTCCGAGCAGTACTTC
CASSLVSEQYF
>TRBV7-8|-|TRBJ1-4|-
TGTGCCAGCAGCGTAGATGGGGTTGGTCTGACTAATGAAAAACTGTTTTTT
CASSVDGVGLTNEKLFF
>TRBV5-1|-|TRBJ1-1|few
TGCGCCAGCAGGGATCACAGAACAAGAAACACTGAAGCTTTCTTT
CASRDHRTRNTEAFF
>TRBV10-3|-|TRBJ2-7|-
TGTGCCATCAGTGAGTCGAGCAGAGTCTCCTACGAGCAGTACTTC
CAISESSRVSYEQYF
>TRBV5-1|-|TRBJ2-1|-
TGCGCCAGCAGCTTTATTCTAGGGGGCAATGAGCAGTTCTTC
CASSFILGGNEQFF
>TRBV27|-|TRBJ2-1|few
TGTGCCAGCAGTCCTACTAAGGTTAATGAGCAGTTCTTC
CASSPTKVNEQFF
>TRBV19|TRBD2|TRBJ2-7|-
TGTGCCAGTAGATTCTCGACTAGCGGAAGCTCCTACGAGCAGTACTTC
CASRFSTSGSSYEQYF
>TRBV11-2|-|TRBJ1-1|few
TGTGCCAGCAGCGCGGAATTGAATGAAGCTTTCTTT
CASSAELNEAFF
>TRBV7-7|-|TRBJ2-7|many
TGTGCTAGCAGCTTAGGGGGGCCCTCCTACGAGCAGTACTTC
CASSLGGPSYEQYF
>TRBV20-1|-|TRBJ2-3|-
TGCAGTGCTAGAGATCCTCCTAGTGGGAGCACAGATACGCAGTATTTT
CSARDPPSGSTDTQYF
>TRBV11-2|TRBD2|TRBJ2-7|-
TGTGCCAGCAGCCCCAGGCCTAGCGGACTAGCCTACGAGCAGTACTTC
CASSPRPSGLAYEQYF
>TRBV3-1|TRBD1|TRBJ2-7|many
TGTGCCAGCAGCCACTCTGCGGACAGGTCTACCTACGAGCAGTACTTC
CASSHSADRSTYEQYF
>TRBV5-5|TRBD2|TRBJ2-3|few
TGTGCCAGCACCGGACTAGCGGCTAGCACAGATACGCAGTATTTT
CASTGLAASTDTQYF
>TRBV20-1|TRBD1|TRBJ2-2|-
TGCAGTGCAGAGGGACAGGGGGGGACCGGGGAGCTGTTTTTT
CSAEGQGGTGELFF
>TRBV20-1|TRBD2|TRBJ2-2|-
TGCAGTGCTAGGGAAATCCTAGCGGTACCCGACACCGGGGAGCTGTTTTTT
CSAREILAVPDTGELFF
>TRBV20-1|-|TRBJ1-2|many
TGCAGTGCCGACAAACCCGGGGGGCTAGACTATGGCTACACCTTC
CSADKPGGLDYGYTF
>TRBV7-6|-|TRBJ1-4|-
TGTGCCAGCAGCTTTCGGGGAAGCAAAAAACTGTTTTTT
CASSFRGSKKLFF
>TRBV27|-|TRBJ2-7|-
TGTGCCAGCAGGCCTTACGGGTGGGGCGAGCAGTACTTC
CASRPYGWGEQYF
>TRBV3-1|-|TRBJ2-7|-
TGTGCCTCCTGTCGCACGCAATGGGGGGAATTCAATTACGAGCAGTACTTC
CASCRTQWGEFNYEQYF
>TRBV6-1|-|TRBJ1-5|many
TGTGCCAACAGCTTCGGGGCAGGGCAGCCCCAGCATTTT
CANSFGAGQPQHF
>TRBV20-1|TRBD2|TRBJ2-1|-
TGCAGTGCTAGAGACGAAGACGGGAGGGCTTCCTACAATGAGCAGTTCTTC
CSARDEDGRASYNEQFF
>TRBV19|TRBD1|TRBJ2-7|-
TGTGCCAGCCGATCATCAGGGGGCTACGAGCAGTACTTC
CASRSSGGYEQYF
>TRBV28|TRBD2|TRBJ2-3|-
TGTGCCAGCAGTTCGACTTTAGCGGGGAGCGCAGATACGCAGTATTTT
CASSSTLAGSADTQYF
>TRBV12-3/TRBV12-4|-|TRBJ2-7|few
TGTGCCAGCAGTTTTAGCAGGGACTCCTACGAGCAGTACTTC
CASSFSRDSYEQYF
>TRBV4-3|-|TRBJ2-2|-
TGCGCCAGCAGCCAAGATCAACTAGGGAGCACCGGGGAGCTGTTTTTT
CASSQDQLGSTGELFF
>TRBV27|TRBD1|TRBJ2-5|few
TGTGCCAGCAGTATAGACAGGGACCAAGAGACCCAGTACTTC
CASSIDRDQETQYF
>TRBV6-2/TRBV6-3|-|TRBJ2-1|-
TGTGCCACCGTTCTAGCGAACTCCTACAATGAGCAGTTCTTC
CATVLANSYNEQFF
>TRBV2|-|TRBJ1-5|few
TGTGCCAGCAGTGATGCGCGAGGCAATCAGCCCCAGCATTTT
CASSDARGNQPQHF
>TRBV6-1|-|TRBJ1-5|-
TGTGCCAGCAGTGAATTGGTAGCCTCCACTCAGCCCCAGCATTTT
CASSELVASTQPQHF
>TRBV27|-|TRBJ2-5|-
TGTGCCAGCAGTGCTGTCGCGCAAGAGACCCAGTACTTC
CASSAVAQETQYF
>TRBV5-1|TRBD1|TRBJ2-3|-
TGCGCCAGCAGCTTGTTCGCCCCCGGGACAGAGTTACGTGATACGCAGTATTTT
CASSLFAPGTELRDTQYF